This T cell receptor (beta chain) is drawn from a study of blood T cell repertoires in COVID-19. Overall study context: The origin of the acute and convalescent COVID-19 samples was the United States, Italy and Spain. Sources were T cells, B-cell-depleted T cells, or PBMCs; the material itself was cDNA or gDNA.

Original processing methods: Amplified reference gene primers provided the basis for estimating nucleated cell counts. The protocol was immunoSEQ multiplex PCR, while the TCRdb copy is restricted to in-frame clones and leaves out a portion. D and trimming come from the DNA, and the V and J calls and clone size come from that table. The sample has some 200,000 clones; 80% to 90% are singletons. CDR1 and CDR2 from the germline V gene are SGHNT and YYREEE (reference sequence). Losses at the gene ends were 2 bases for V and 5 bases for J; bases not matched to a gene: 4. The CDR3 is 14 residues long. The genes are TRBV5-4 and TRBJ1-1; 9 nucleotides line up with TRBD1. The sample was peripheral blood. The TCR sequence derives from a man aged 45-65 years with acute or convalescent COVID-19. CDR3 bases: TGTGCCAGCAGCTTCGGACAGGGGCTAACTGAAGCTTTCTTT. Translation gives CASSFGQGLTEAFF. The full variable domain, rest sourced from reference TRBV5-4 and TRBJ1-1, is ETGVTQSPTHLIKTRGQQVTLRCSSQSGHNTVSWYQQALGQGPQFIFQYYREEENGRGNFPPRFSGLQFPNYSSELNVNALELDDSALYLCASSFGQGLTEAFFGQGTRLTVV.